This entry is about one TCR beta chain. The data are from a study of blood T cell repertoires in COVID-19. Only in-frame clones appear in the TCRdb table, and some are missing; sequencing was by immunoSEQ multiplex PCR. The sample carries 85,000 to 90,000 clones, 80% to 95% recorded once. The CDR3 runs 12 residues. CDR1 is SGDLS, CDR2 YYNGEE, per germline. V lost 3 bases to trimming and J lost 7 bases, with 11 bases between them. This TCR was sampled from a human donor with active COVID-19. The donor label of this sample is uncertain. The V gene is TRBV9, the J gene TRBJ2-7; D remains unclear. Sequencing was performed on peripheral blood. CDR3 DNA sequence: TGTGCCAGCAGCGCCAATATGAGGGAGCAGTACTTC. It translates to CASSANMREQYF. Variable domain in full (rest from reference TRBV9 and TRBJ2-7): DSGVTQTPKHLITATGQRVTLRCSPRSGDLSVYWYQQSLDQGLQFLIQYYNGEERAKGNILERFSAQQFPDLHSELNLSSLELGDSALYFCASSANMREQYFGPGTRLTVT.